The present TCR beta chain was sequenced within a study of T cells in Graves' hyperthyroidism and ophthalmopathy. General observations from the study: Most thyroid clonotypes with frequency above 0.001 were detected in blood.

RNA transcripts yielded amplified TCR beta CDR3 regions. First-round RT-PCR with HTBI primers amplified the TCR CDR3 region. TCRdb redid the calling of the multiplex PCR reads with MiXCR, one entry per CDR3 protein. The profile shows a few hundred thousand distinct CDR3 sequences, 40% to 55% of them singletons. A note on this clonotype: Its antigen is currently unknown.

The CDR3 has 15 residues. The ends lost 5 bases at V and 7 bases at J; junction bases unmatched: 11. Germline CDR1 is SGHTA and CDR2 is FQGTGA. The clonotype comes from a woman aged 18-30 years with Graves' hyperthyroidism. The sequenced sample was peripheral blood or thyroid tissue (not recorded which). The V gene is TRBV7-3, the J gene TRBJ1-5; 7 bases line up with TRBD1. The CDR3 sequence is CASSPHTGEGQPQHF. The CDR3 DNA sequence: TGTGCCAGCAGCCCCCACACAGGGGAAGGCCAGCCCCAGCATTTT.